These 3 T cell receptor beta chains share one sample of origin, sequenced in a study of T-cell reconstitution after alpha-beta-depleted transplantation in children. A library of TCRbeta sequences, prepared with unique molecular identifiers, was generated. TCRdb processed the PCR reads anew with MiXCR; each CDR3 protein has one entry. The sample carries 450,000 to 700,000 distinct CDR3 sequences, 25% to 30% recorded once. The sample consisted of PBMCs, taken before TCRalphabeta/CD19-depleted stem cell transplant. These receptors originate from a boy under two years old with Wiskott-Aldrich syndrome, due to receive a stem cell transplant.

The chain combines TRBV20-1 with TRBJ2-1; 7 nucleotides match TRBD1. The V segment lost 6 bases and the J segment 7 bases; nucleotides outside the gene matches: 12. Germline V lookup: CDR1 DFQATT, CDR2 SNEGSKA (reference sequence). There are 14 residues in the CDR3. The CDR3 spells CSANTGVLENEQFF. The CDR3 region has the DNA TGCAGTGCCAACACAGGGGTTCTTGAAAATGAGCAGTTCTTC.

This chain joins TRBV29-1 and TRBJ2-1; D is uncertain. CDR3 size: 13 residues. V lost 3 bases to trimming and J lost 2 bases, with 8 bases between them. The germline V gene encodes CDR1 SQVTM and CDR2 ANQGSEA. Here the CDR3 DNA reads TGCAGCGTTGATAGTTTACCCTACAATGAGCAGTTCTTC. It encodes CSVDSLPYNEQFF.

This rearrangement joins TRBV20-1 to TRBJ2-7; TRBD2 matches at 13 bases. The V and J ends lost 6 bases and 2 bases, in that order; junction bases with no gene match: 4. Germline assignment: CDR1 DFQATT and CDR2 SNEGSKA (reference sequence). The CDR3 is 14 amino acids. The CDR3 DNA is TGCAGTGCAACTAGCGGGAGGGGAACCTACGAGCAGTACTTC. Its protein product is CSATSGRGTYEQYF.